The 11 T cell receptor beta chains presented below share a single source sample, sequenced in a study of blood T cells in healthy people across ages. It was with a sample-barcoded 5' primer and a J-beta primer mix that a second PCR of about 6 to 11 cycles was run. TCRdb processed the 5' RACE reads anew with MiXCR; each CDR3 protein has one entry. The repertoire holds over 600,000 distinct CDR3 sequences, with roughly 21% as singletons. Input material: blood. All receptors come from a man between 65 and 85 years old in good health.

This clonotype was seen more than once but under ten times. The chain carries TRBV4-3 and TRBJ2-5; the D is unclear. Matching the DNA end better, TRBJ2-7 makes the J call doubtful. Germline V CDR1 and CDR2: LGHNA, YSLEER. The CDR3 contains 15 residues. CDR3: CASSQDLAGPYEQYF. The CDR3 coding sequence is TGCGCCAGCAGCCAAGATCTCGCCGGTCCCTACGAGCAGTACTTC.

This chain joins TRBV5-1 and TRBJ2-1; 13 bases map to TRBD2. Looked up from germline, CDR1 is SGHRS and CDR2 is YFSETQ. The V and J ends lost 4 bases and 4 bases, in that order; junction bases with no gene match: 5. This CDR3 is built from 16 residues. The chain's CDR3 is CASSLGLAGKYNEQFF. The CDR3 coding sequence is TGCGCCAGCAGCCTGGGACTAGCGGGAAAGTACAATGAGCAGTTCTTC.

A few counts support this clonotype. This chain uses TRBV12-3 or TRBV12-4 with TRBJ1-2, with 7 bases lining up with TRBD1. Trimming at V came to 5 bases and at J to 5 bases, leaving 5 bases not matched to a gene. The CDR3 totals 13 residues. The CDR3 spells CASSHGTAYGYTF. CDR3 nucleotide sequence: TGTGCCAGCAGTCACGGGACAGCTTATGGCTACACCTTC.

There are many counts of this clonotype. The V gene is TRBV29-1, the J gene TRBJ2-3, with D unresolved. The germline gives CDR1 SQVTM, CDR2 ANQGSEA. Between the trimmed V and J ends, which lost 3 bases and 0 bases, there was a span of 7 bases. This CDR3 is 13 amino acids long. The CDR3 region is CSVDEGSTDTQYF. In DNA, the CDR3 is TGCAGCGTTGATGAAGGAAGCACAGATACGCAGTATTTT.

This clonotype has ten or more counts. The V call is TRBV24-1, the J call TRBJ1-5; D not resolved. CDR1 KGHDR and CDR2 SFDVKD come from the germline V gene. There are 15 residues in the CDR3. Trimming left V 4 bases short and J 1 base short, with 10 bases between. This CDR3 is CATSDSRVSNQPQHF. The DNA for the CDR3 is TGTGCCACCAGTGACTCCCGAGTAAGCAATCAGCCCCAGCATTTT.

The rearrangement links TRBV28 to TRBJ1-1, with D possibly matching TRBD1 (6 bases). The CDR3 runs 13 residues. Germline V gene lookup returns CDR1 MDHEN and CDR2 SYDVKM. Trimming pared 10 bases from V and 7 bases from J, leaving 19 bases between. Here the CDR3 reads CATGEPGGREAFF. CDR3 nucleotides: TGTGCCACAGGAGAGCCGGGGGGCCGTGAAGCTTTCTTT.

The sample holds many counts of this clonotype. The CDR3 DNA reads TGTGCCAGCAGCCAGCCCAATGAGCAGTTCTTC. Protein product: CASSQPNEQFF. The chain joins TRBV3-1 to TRBJ2-1; D not certain. Trimming pared 3 bases from V and 6 bases from J, leaving 3 bases between. The CDR3 runs 11 residues. CDR1 is LGHDT, CDR2 YNNKEL, per germline (reference sequence).

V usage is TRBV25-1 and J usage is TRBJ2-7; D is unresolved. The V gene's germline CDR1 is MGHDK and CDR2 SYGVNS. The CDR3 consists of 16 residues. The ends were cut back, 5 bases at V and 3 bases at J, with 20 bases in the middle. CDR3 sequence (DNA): TGTGCCAGCAGTCCCTCCCAAGAGCCACACTGCTACGAGCAGTACTTC. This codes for CASSPSQEPHCYEQYF.

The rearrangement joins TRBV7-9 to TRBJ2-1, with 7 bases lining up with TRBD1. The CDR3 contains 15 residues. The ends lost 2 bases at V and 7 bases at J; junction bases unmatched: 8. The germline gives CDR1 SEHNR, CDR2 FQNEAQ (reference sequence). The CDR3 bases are TGTGCCAGCAGCTTACCGGAGACAGGGCCTAATGAGCAGTTCTTC. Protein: CASSLPETGPNEQFF.

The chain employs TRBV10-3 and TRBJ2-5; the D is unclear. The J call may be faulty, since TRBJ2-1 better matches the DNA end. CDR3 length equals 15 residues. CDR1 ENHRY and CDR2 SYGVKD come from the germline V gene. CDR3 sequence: CAISSSEDSYNEQFF. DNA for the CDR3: TGTGCCATCAGTTCCTCCGAAGACTCCTACAATGAGCAGTTCTTC.

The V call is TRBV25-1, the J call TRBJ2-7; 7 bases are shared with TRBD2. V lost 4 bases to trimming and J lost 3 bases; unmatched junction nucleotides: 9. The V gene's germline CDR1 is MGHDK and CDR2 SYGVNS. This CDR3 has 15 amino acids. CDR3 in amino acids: CASSALESGIYEQYF. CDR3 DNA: TGTGCCAGCAGTGCACTGGAAAGCGGGATCTACGAGCAGTACTTC.